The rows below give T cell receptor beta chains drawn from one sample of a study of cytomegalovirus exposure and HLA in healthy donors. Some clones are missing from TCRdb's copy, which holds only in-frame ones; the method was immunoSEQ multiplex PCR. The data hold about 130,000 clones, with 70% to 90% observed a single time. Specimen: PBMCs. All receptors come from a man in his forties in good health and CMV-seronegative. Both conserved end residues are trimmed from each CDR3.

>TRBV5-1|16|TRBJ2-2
ASSPYADRGFHTGELF
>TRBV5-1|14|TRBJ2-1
ASRLAGGFQYNEQF
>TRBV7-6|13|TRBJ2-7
ASSLNQGLTYEQY
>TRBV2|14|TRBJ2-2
ASSEGVTGVTGELF
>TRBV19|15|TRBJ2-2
ASSKRPGTTDTGELF
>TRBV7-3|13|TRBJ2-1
ASTLSPAAFNEQF
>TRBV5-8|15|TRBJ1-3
ASSLYVGLSSGNTIY
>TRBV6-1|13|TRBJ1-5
ASSEWGGGNQPQH
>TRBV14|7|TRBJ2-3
ASVVTQY
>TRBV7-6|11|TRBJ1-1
ASRDRGSTEAF